A selection of T cell receptor beta chains follows, all from one sample in a study of blood T cell repertoires in COVID-19. Clones were read by immunoSEQ multiplex PCR, and TCRdb kept only the in-frame ones, dropping some. Among around 50,000 clones listed, 65% to 90% were seen once. Sequenced input: peripheral blood. The receptor set was obtained from a man aged 35 to 55 with acute or convalescent COVID-19. Each CDR3 is given with its conserved first and last residue. D genes are given only for firm matches. Only some rows state a clone size, as once, few, many or a class for expanded clones.

clone_size j_call d_call v_call cdr3_nt cdr3_aa
- TRBJ2-1 TRBD2 TRBV6-5 TGTGCCAGCAACTCCGGGACTACTATCTTCGAGCAGTTCTTC CASNSGTTIFEQFF
- TRBJ1-4 TRBD1 TRBV24-1 TGTGCCACCTCCACGGGACAGTCTGAAAAACTGTTTTTT CATSTGQSEKLFF
- TRBJ1-2 TRBD1 TRBV29-1 TGCAGCGTATCGGGCGGGACAGGGAATCTCTATGGCTACACCTTC CSVSGGTGNLYGYTF
- TRBJ1-1 TRBD1 TRBV2 TGTGCCAGCAGTCCTCAGGGGGCTCACACTGAAGCTTTCTTT CASSPQGAHTEAFF
once TRBJ2-3 - TRBV6-1 TGTGCCAGCAGTGAATCCGGAGATACGCAGTATTTT CASSESGDTQYF
once TRBJ1-2 TRBD1 TRBV14 TGTGCCAGCAGCCAAGCCACCGCGGGACAGGGCTATGGCTACACCTTC CASSQATAGQGYGYTF
- TRBJ2-7 - TRBV7-9 TGTGCCAGCAGCTTGTGGGCGACAGTGGACTCCTACGAGCAGTACTTC CASSLWATVDSYEQYF
few TRBJ2-1 - TRBV27 TGTGCCAGCAGTTCAGGGAGACCGGGACTCATGAACAATGAGCAGTTCTTC CASSSGRPGLMNNEQFF
- TRBJ1-5 - TRBV10-2 TGCGCCAGCAGTCTAGAAAATAGCAATCAGCCCCAGCATTTT CASSLENSNQPQHF
- TRBJ2-5 TRBD2 TRBV19 TGTGCCAGTAGTATAGGGGCTAGAGCGGGGAACCGGGAGACCCAGTACTTC CASSIGARAGNRETQYF
few TRBJ1-5 TRBD1 TRBV6-2/TRBV6-3 TGTGCCAGCAGTTGGACGGGACAGCTTTATCAGCCCCAGCATTTT CASSWTGQLYQPQHF
- TRBJ2-3 TRBD2 TRBV27 TGTGCCAGCAGTTTAAAGCGGGGGGGCACAGATACGCAGTATTTT CASSLKRGGTDTQYF
- TRBJ2-7 - TRBV5-1 TGCGCCAGCAGCGCCGTAGGGAGCGAGCAGTACTTC CASSAVGSEQYF
- TRBJ2-2 TRBD2 TRBV5-1 TGCGCCAGCAGCTTACCGGGACTAGCGGTGAACACCGGGGAGCTGTTTTTT CASSLPGLAVNTGELFF
- TRBJ2-7 TRBD1 TRBV28 TGTGCCAGCAGAAAGAGGGGGACAGGGGGCTACGAGCAGTACTTC CASRKRGTGGYEQYF
- TRBJ2-5 - TRBV6-5 TGTGCCAGCAGAAACCGGGGTATAGGAGGGGAGACCCAGTACTTC CASRNRGIGGETQYF
- TRBJ1-6 - TRBV6-4 TGTGCCAGCAGTCGGGGTGAGCCCAATTCACCCCTCCACTTT CASSRGEPNSPLHF
- TRBJ1-2 TRBD1 TRBV4-3 TGCGCCAGCAGCCAAGCCGACAGGGGAGTAAATGGCTACACCTTC CASSQADRGVNGYTF
- TRBJ1-3 - TRBV6-1 TGTGCCAGCAGTGATGGGAGTTTCTCTGGAAACACCATATATTTT CASSDGSFSGNTIYF
- TRBJ2-3 - TRBV19 TGTGCCAGTAGTTGGGGGGGCGCCGGCACAGATACGCAGTATTTT CASSWGGAGTDTQYF
- TRBJ2-1 - TRBV4-2 TGTGCCAGCAGCCGGGGAGGGGGTTCCTACAATGAGCAGTTCTTC CASSRGGGSYNEQFF
- TRBJ1-1 - TRBV15 TGTGCCACCAGCAGAGACAGGGGAACTGAAGCTTTCTTT CATSRDRGTEAFF
- TRBJ1-2 TRBD1 TRBV6-6 TGTGCCAGCAGATATGAGGGGGCAGGTAGGGGCTACACCTTC CASRYEGAGRGYTF
once TRBJ2-2 - TRBV5-4 TGTGCCAGCAGCTTGAATGGGGGCAGGGGGGCCGGGGAGCTGTTTTTT CASSLNGGRGAGELFF
- TRBJ1-5 TRBD1 TRBV5-1 TGCGCCAGCAGCGAAGGGACAGGGGGCAGGCAGCCCCAGCATTTT CASSEGTGGRQPQHF
- TRBJ2-7 TRBD2 TRBV27 TGTGCCAGCAGTTTCGGCATGTCGGGGAGGGGTTCCGAGCAGTACTTC CASSFGMSGRGSEQYF
- TRBJ1-2 TRBD1 TRBV10-3 TGTGCCATCAGTGAGTCGAGGCAGGGGGCAGGTGGCTACACCTTC CAISESRQGAGGYTF
- TRBJ1-2 TRBD1 TRBV9 TGTGCCAGCAGCTCAGGGGGGTTGAGCTATGGCTACACCTTC CASSSGGLSYGYTF
- TRBJ2-4 - TRBV10-2 TGCGCCAGCAGTGAGTCACCCAGGGTTAACATTCAGTACTTC CASSESPRVNIQYF
few TRBJ2-7 - TRBV18 TGTGCCAGCTCACCCCGAGGGGGGGACGAGCAGTACTTC CASSPRGGDEQYF
- TRBJ2-1 TRBD1 TRBV2 TGTGCCAGCAGTCAGACAGGGCCTTACAATGAGCAGTTCTTC CASSQTGPYNEQFF
- TRBJ2-1 - TRBV9 TGTGCCAGCAGCGTAGAGGGCAGGGGCTCCTACAATGAGCAGTTCTTC CASSVEGRGSYNEQFF
- TRBJ2-7 TRBD2 TRBV19 TGTGCCAGTAGTATAGCGGCGGGGGAATACGAGCAGTACTTC CASSIAAGEYEQYF
- TRBJ1-2 TRBD1 TRBV7-9 TGTGCCAGCAGCACGACAGGGTCCGGGCGTGGCTACACCTTC CASSTTGSGRGYTF
- TRBJ2-3 TRBD2 TRBV3-1/TRBV3-2 TGTGCCAGCAGCCAAGCCCCCGGGGGGCTAGCGGGGGAAGCAGATACGCAGTATTTT CASSQAPGGLAGEADTQYF
- TRBJ1-4 TRBD1 TRBV29-1 TGCAGCGTAGGACAGGGCGCAACTAATGAAAAACTGTTTTTT CSVGQGATNEKLFF
- TRBJ2-7 - TRBV5-1 TGCGCCAGCAGCTTGACAGGGCCCACCTACGAGCAGTACTTC CASSLTGPTYEQYF
- TRBJ1-1 - TRBV27 TGTGCCAGCAGTTTATCTTTCACGGCGGGCACTGAAGCTTTCTTT CASSLSFTAGTEAFF
- TRBJ2-1 TRBD2 TRBV10-3 TGTGCCATCAGTGGGGGACCGACCGGGGGGGTCCCCTTCAATGAGCAGTTCTTC CAISGGPTGGVPFNEQFF
- TRBJ2-3 TRBD2 TRBV27 TGTGCCATCCGGGGGGGCCCAGATACGCAGTATTTT CAIRGGPDTQYF
few TRBJ2-2 TRBD1 TRBV29-1 TGCAGCGTCGGAACCGGGACAGGGAACACCGGGGAGCTGTTTTTT CSVGTGTGNTGELFF
- TRBJ2-3 TRBD2 TRBV29-1 TGCAGCGCCGGCGGGGGGGGGACAGATACGCAGTATTTT CSAGGGGTDTQYF
- TRBJ1-1 - TRBV2 TGTGCCAGCAGCTCGGACAGACTGGGTCCGGGAGCTTTCTTT CASSSDRLGPGAFF
few TRBJ2-2 TRBD2 TRBV5-1 TGCGCCAGCAGCCCCGACCCTCGGGAGGCCGGGGAGCTGTTTTTT CASSPDPREAGELFF
- TRBJ2-7 - TRBV11-2 TGTGCCAGCAGCTTATTGTCACAGGGCTACGAGCAGTACTTC CASSLLSQGYEQYF
- TRBJ1-1 TRBD1 TRBV9 TGTGCCAGCAGCACCGGACAGGGGACCACTGAAGCTTTCTTT CASSTGQGTTEAFF
- TRBJ1-2 TRBD1 TRBV28 TGTGCCAGCAGTTTCCGGGACAGGGGTAGAGGCTACACCTTC CASSFRDRGRGYTF
- TRBJ1-6 TRBD1 TRBV18 TGTGCCAGCTCACAAACGACAGGGGAGTCGAATTCACCCCTCCACTTT CASSQTTGESNSPLHF
- TRBJ2-7 - TRBV12-3/TRBV12-4 TGTGCCAGCAGCCAGGGAATTTACGAGCAGTACTTC CASSQGIYEQYF
- TRBJ2-7 - TRBV3-1/TRBV3-2 TGTGCCAGCAGCCAACGGGATGGAGGGCTATACGAGCAGTACTTC CASSQRDGGLYEQYF
- TRBJ1-3 - TRBV28 TGTGCCAGCGCGGTGTCGGCTGGAAACACCATATATTTT CASAVSAGNTIYF
- TRBJ2-5 TRBD1 TRBV5-4 TGTGCCTACCGACAGGGGCCCCAAGAGACCCAGTACTTC CAYRQGPQETQYF
few TRBJ2-7 TRBD2 TRBV18 TGTGCCAGCTCACGGGGACTAGCGGGGGACCTCGAGCAGTACTTC CASSRGLAGDLEQYF
- TRBJ2-3 - TRBV19 TGTGCCAGTAGTTCACAGGGCCGCCTATGGGCTACGCAGTATTTT CASSSQGRLWATQYF
- TRBJ2-7 TRBD1 TRBV10-3 TGTGCCATCGGGACAGGACCCGAGCAGTACTTC CAIGTGPEQYF
- TRBJ1-3 - TRBV9 TGTGCCAGCAGCGTAAGATCCGGAGACTCTGGAAACACCATATATTTT CASSVRSGDSGNTIYF
- TRBJ1-1 - TRBV6-5 TGTGCCAGTCGTCGTGTGGGAGGCACTGAAGCTTTCTTT CASRRVGGTEAFF